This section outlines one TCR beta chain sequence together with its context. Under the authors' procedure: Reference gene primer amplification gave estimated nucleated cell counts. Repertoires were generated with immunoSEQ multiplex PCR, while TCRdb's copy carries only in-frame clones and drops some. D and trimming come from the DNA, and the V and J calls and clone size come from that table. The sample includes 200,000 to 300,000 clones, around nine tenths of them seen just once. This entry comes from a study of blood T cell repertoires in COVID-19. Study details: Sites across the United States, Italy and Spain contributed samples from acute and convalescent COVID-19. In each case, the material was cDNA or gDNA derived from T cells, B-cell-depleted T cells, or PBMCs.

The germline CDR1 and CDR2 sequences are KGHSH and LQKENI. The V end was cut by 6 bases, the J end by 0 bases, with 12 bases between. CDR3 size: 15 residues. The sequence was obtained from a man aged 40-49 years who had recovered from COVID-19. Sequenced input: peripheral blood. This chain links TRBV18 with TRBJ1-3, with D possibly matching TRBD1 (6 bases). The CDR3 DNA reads TGTGCCAGCTCGCCTACAGGGAGCTCTGGAAACACCATATATTTT. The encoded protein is CASSPTGSSGNTIYF.